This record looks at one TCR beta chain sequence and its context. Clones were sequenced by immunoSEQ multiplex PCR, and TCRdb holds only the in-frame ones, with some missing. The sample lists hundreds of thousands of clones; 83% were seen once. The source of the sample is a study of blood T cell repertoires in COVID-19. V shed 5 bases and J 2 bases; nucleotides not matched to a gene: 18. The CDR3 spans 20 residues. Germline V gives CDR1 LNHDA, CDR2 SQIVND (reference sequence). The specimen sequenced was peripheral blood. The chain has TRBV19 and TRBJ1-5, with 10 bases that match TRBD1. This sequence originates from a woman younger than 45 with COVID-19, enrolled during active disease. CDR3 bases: TGTGCCAGTAGTTTCAATATACGACAGGGGGCAAAGGGTGGCAATCAGCCCCAGCATTTT. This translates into CASSFNIRQGAKGGNQPQHF.